A single sample gave rise to the 25 T cell receptor beta chains below, sequenced in a study of STAT5B mutations in CD4+ large granular lymphocyte leukemia. Some clones are missing from TCRdb's copy, which holds only in-frame ones; the method was immunoSEQ multiplex PCR. The sample carries around 35,000 clones, approximately 74% recorded once. What was sequenced was CD4+ T cells from blood buffy coats. These TCRs come from a human donor in good health.

The chain recombines TRBV19 with TRBJ2-1; TRBD2 aligns across 8 bases. J lost 3 bases, V lost 5 bases, and 15 bases had no gene match. Germline lookup yields CDR1 LNHDA and CDR2 SQIVND (reference sequence). This CDR3 has 18 amino acids. This chain's CDR3 is CASSSRGKGTRIYNEQFF. CDR3 nucleotides: TGTGCCAGTAGTTCCCGCGGAAAGGGGACTAGAATCTACAATGAGCAGTTCTTC.

The table lists this clone with a count of one. The V gene is TRBV7-6, the J gene TRBJ2-6; D call uncertain. V gave up 1 base and J gave up 6 bases, with 25 bases separating them. CDR1 is SGHVS, CDR2 FNYEAQ, per germline. The CDR3 runs 20 residues. The CDR3 spells CASSLVGPGSSLLEANVLTF. DNA for the CDR3: TGTGCCAGCAGCTTAGTAGGCCCCGGCAGTAGTCTTCTTGAGGCCAACGTCCTGACTTTC.

This chain connects TRBV11-1 to TRBJ2-1; D uncertain. The germline V and J ends were trimmed by 2 bases and 4 bases, with 12 bases remaining between them. Germline CDR1 is SGHAT and CDR2 is FQDESV (reference sequence). There are 15 residues in the CDR3. CDR3: CASSLSPIQYNEQFF. DNA of the CDR3: TGTGCCAGCAGCTTATCCCCGATACAATACAATGAGCAGTTCTTC.

The chain recombines TRBV7-2 with TRBJ1-1; 9 bases agree with TRBD1. The junction had 4 bases not matched to a gene; V was cut back by 5 bases and J by 9 bases. Germline CDR1 is SGHTA and CDR2 is FQGNSA. CDR3 length: 12 amino acids. CDR3 in amino acids: CASSQGQGKAFF. The CDR3 DNA reads TGTGCCAGCAGCCAGGGACAGGGAAAAGCTTTCTTT. Using reference TRBV7-2 and TRBJ1-1 for the parts outside the CDR3, the full variable domain is GAGVSQSPSNKVTEKGKDVELRCDPISGHTALYWYRQSLGQGLEFLIYFQGNSAPDKSGLPSDRFSAERTGGSVSTLTIQRTQQEDSAVYLCASSQGQGKAFFGQGTRLTVV.

The chain recombines TRBV30 with TRBJ1-6, with D uncertain. V was pared by 0 bases and J by 10 bases, with 4 bases between. The CDR3 is 11 amino acids. Per the germline V gene, CDR1 is GTSNPN and CDR2 is SVGIG (reference sequence). The CDR3 DNA is TGTGCCTGGAGTGTCAGCTCACCCCTCCACTTT. Residues: CAWSVSSPLHF.

V is TRBV6-1 and J is TRBJ1-1; D might be TRBD1 (5 bases). Germline V CDR1 and CDR2: MNHNS, SASEGT. The V gene lost 8 bases and the J gene lost 3 bases, with 13 bases spanning the gap. This CDR3 region has 13 residues. This CDR3 is CASGGLRYTEAFF. In DNA, the CDR3 is TGTGCCAGCGGGGGTCTACGGTACACTGAAGCTTTCTTT.

The chain joins TRBV6-5 to TRBJ2-7; D possibly uses TRBD1 or TRBD2 (5 bases each). CDR1 is MNHEY, CDR2 SVGAGI, per germline. The CDR3 covers 14 residues. Deletions cut 6 bases from V and 0 bases from J, with 12 bases between. The CDR3 sequence: CASSSGTGSYEQYF. The DNA for the CDR3 is TGTGCCAGCAGCTCCGGGACCGGCTCCTACGAGCAGTACTTC.

The chain recombines TRBV7-2 with TRBJ2-1; 10 positions agree with TRBD2. The junction had 13 bases not matched to a gene; V was cut back by 4 bases and J by 10 bases. The CDR3 has 16 residues. CDR1 and CDR2 (germline): SGHTA, FQGNSA. The CDR3 sequence: CASSSRLAGLSGEQFF. CDR3 nucleotides: TGTGCCAGCAGCTCACGACTAGCGGGTTTATCCGGGGAGCAGTTCTTC.

The chain links TRBV10-1 to TRBJ2-7; no clear D gene. The length of the CDR3 is 14 residues. V lost 3 bases and J lost 6, with 15 bases in between. In germline, CDR1 is WNHNN, CDR2 SYGVQD (reference sequence). This chain's CDR3 is CASSEDWQASEQYF. The CDR3 DNA is TGCGCCAGCAGTGAAGATTGGCAGGCCAGCGAGCAGTACTTC.

The chain combines TRBV9 with TRBJ2-3; tentative D call: TRBD1 (5 bases). Trimming took 0 bases from V and 0 from J, leaving 8 bases between them. Germline V gene data show CDR1 as SGDLS and CDR2 as YYNGEE. This CDR3 contains 15 residues. In DNA, the CDR3 is TGTGCCAGCAGCGTAGGGGGCAGGAGCACAGATACGCAGTATTTT. Its protein is CASSVGGRSTDTQYF.

There are a few counts of this clone. The CDR3 is CASSLVLGFTEAFF. The CDR3 DNA reads as TGTGCCAGCAGCTTAGTATTAGGGTTCACTGAAGCTTTCTTT. The V and J genes are TRBV7-2 and TRBJ1-1; the D is unclear. Trimming removed 1 base from V and 4 bases from J, with 10 bases in between. This CDR3 region has 14 residues. Germline values: CDR1 SGHTA, CDR2 FQGNSA.

The V call is TRBV4-3, the J call TRBJ2-5; TRBD1 matches 11 bases. The CDR3 is made up of 15 amino acids. V trimming: 2 bases; J trimming: 5 bases; junction bases outside the gene matches: 4. Germline CDR1 reads LGHNA; CDR2 reads YSLEER. The CDR3 coding sequence is TGCGCCAGCAGCCAACTAGGACAGGGGGCCGAGACCCAGTACTTC. It is translated as CASSQLGQGAETQYF.

The chain joins TRBV15 to TRBJ2-7; 7 nucleotides align to TRBD2. J was trimmed by 2 bases and V by 0 bases; bases with no gene match: 10. Germline V CDR1 and CDR2: LNHNV, YYDKDF (reference sequence). The CDR3 covers 17 residues. CDR3 loop: CATSREGVSSGTYEQYF. For the CDR3, the DNA is TGTGCCACCAGCAGAGAGGGGGTGTCTAGCGGTACCTACGAGCAGTACTTC. The full variable domain, its missing parts supplied by reference TRBV15 and TRBJ2-7, is DAMVIQNPRYQVTQFGKPVTLSCSQTLNHNVMYWYQQKSSQAPKLLFHYYDKDFNNEADTPDNFQSRRPNTSFCFLDIRSPGLGDTAMYLCATSREGVSSGTYEQYFGPGTRLTVT.

The chain links TRBV5-6 to TRBJ1-2; D is unresolved. The V end lost 4 bases, the J end lost 6 bases, and 13 bases lay between the germline ends. The germline V gene has CDR1 SGHDT and CDR2 YYEEEE. The CDR3 runs to 13 residues. CDR3 sequence reads: CASSPGPADGYTF. As DNA, the CDR3 is TGTGCCAGCAGCCCCGGCCCCGCCGATGGCTACACCTTC.

The gene calls are TRBV5-1 and TRBJ2-3, with 10 bases identical to TRBD1. The CDR3 runs 20 residues. V shed 2 bases, J shed 3 bases, and the junction held 18 bases outside the gene matches. Germline CDR1 SGHRS, CDR2 YFSETQ. Here the CDR3 DNA reads TGCGCCAGCAGCTTTGGTAACACCCTTCGACAGGGGGCTGCGACAGATACGCAGTATTTT. This encodes CASSFGNTLRQGAATDTQYF.

V and J are TRBV5-6 and TRBJ1-1; D not resolved. V dropped 1 base and J dropped 8 bases, with 6 bases sitting between them. The CDR3 sequence is 11 residues long. Germline loops: CDR1 SGHDT, CDR2 YYEEEE. The CDR3 here is CASSLWQEAFF. Written as DNA, the CDR3 is TGTGCCAGCAGCTTGTGGCAGGAAGCTTTCTTT.

Remarks on this clone: This same CDR3 is encoded by further DNA sequences in the sample. The chain couples TRBV11-2 to TRBJ1-5, with unresolved D. CDR1 SGHAT and CDR2 FQNNGV come from the germline V gene. The CDR3 extends over 13 amino acids. Trimming removed 3 bases at V and 3 bases at J, with 6 bases between. In DNA, the CDR3 is TGTGCCAGCAGCTTGGAGTCCAATCAGCCCCAGCATTTT. It translates to CASSLESNQPQHF. The complete variable domain, with remaining parts taken from reference TRBV11-2 and TRBJ1-5, reads EAGVAQSPRYKIIEKRQSVAFWCNPISGHATLYWYQQILGQGPKLLIQFQNNGVVDDSQLPKDRFSAERLKGVDSTLKIQPAKLEDSAVYLCASSLESNQPQHFGDGTRLSIL.

The count of this clone is one. The J gene is TRBJ2-5, the V gene TRBV5-1, with a possible D match to TRBD1 (6 bases). Trimming cost V 0 bases and J 4 bases, with 13 bases left between them. This CDR3 region has 15 residues. The V gene's germline CDR1 is SGHRS and CDR2 YFSETQ. The CDR3 DNA follows: TGCGCCAGCAGCTTGGGGGGGCTGAAGGGAGAGACCCAGTACTTC. Translated: CASSLGGLKGETQYF.

The V and J genes are TRBV6-1 and TRBJ1-2; the D is unclear. V was shortened by 4 bases and J by 0 bases, with 18 bases between the two germline ends. Germline V CDR1 and CDR2: MNHNS, SASEGT. The CDR3 consists of 17 residues. CDR3 region: CASSGPDWFLANYGYTF. In DNA form, the CDR3 reads TGTGCCAGCAGTGGACCGGACTGGTTTTTAGCTAACTATGGCTACACCTTC.

Details on this clone: Other DNA sequences within the sample encode an identical CDR3. The chain uses TRBV7-7 and TRBJ2-5; no clear D gene. Trimming took 4 bases from V and 4 from J, leaving 4 bases between them. The germline gives CDR1 SSHAT, CDR2 FNYEAQ (reference sequence). The CDR3 consists of 11 residues. The CDR3, as DNA: TGTGCCAGCAGCTCGGGAGAGACCCAGTACTTC. Protein product: CASSSGETQYF.

The chain links TRBV14 to TRBJ1-3, with D unresolved. The germline V gene encodes CDR1 SGHDN and CDR2 FVKESK. V lost 4 bases, J lost 2 bases, and 12 bases lay in between. The CDR3 is made up of 15 amino acids. The CDR3 region is CASSPRGGPGNTIYF. CDR3 DNA sequence: TGTGCCAGCAGCCCTAGAGGCGGTCCTGGAAACACCATATATTTT. Variable domain in full (rest from reference TRBV14 and TRBJ1-3): EAGVTQFPSHSVIEKGQTVTLRCDPISGHDNLYWYRRVMGKEIKFLLHFVKESKQDESGMPNNRFLAERTGGTYSTLKVQPAELEDSGVYFCASSPRGGPGNTIYFGEGSWLTVV.

J is TRBJ2-3 and V is TRBV7-2, with TRBD1 identical over 7 bases. Germline-derived CDR1 and CDR2 are SGHTA and FQGNSA. The CDR3 runs to 16 residues. With 1 base clipped from V and 2 bases from J, the junction kept 6 bases outside the gene matches. In nucleotides, the CDR3 is TGTGCCAGCAGCTTAGACGAGACAGGGTTCACAGATACGCAGTATTTT. It specifies CASSLDETGFTDTQYF.

Only a few counts were recorded for this clone. The chain carries TRBV11-2 and TRBJ1-4; tentatively, D is TRBD1 (5 bases). Deletions cut 3 bases from V and 8 bases from J, with 13 bases between. CDR1 and CDR2 (germline): SGHAT, FQNNGV. The CDR3 covers 14 residues. The CDR3: CASSFGGGREKLFF. As DNA, the CDR3 is TGTGCCAGCAGCTTCGGGGGAGGTCGGGAAAAACTGTTTTTT.

Here the CDR3 DNA reads TGCGCCAGCAGCTCCGGACTAGCGGGGGATACATCCTACAATGAGCAGTTCTTC. Protein: CASSSGLAGDTSYNEQFF. The chain joins TRBV5-1 to TRBJ2-1, with 13 bases lining up with TRBD2. The CDR3 is 18 residues long. V lost 3 bases, J lost 1 base, and 7 bases stayed unmatched. CDR1 SGHRS and CDR2 YFSETQ come from the germline V gene.

This clone was found a few times. The chain couples TRBV7-2 to TRBJ1-1, with TRBD1 matching 8 bases. The CDR3 length is 14 residues. Germline CDR1 and CDR2: SGHTA and FQGNSA. Trimming took 5 bases from V and 2 from J; bases not matched to a gene: 4. The CDR3 region has the DNA TGTGCCAGCAGCCGGGACAGGACTAACACTGAAGCTTTCTTT. As protein: CASSRDRTNTEAFF.